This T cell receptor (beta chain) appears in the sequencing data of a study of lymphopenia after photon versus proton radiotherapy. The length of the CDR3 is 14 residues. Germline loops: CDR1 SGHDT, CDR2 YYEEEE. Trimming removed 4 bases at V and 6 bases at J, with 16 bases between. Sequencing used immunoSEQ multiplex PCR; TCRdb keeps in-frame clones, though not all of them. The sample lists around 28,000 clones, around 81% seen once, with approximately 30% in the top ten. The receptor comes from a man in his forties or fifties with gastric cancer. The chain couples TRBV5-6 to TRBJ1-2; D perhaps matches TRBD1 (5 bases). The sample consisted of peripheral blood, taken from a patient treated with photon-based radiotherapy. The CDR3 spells CASSPADRKDGYTF. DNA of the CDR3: TGTGCCAGCAGCCCGGCTGACAGAAAAGATGGCTACACCTTC.